This is a list of T cell receptor beta chains from one sample in a study of T cells in Graves' hyperthyroidism and ophthalmopathy. TCRdb reanalysed the multiplex PCR reads using MiXCR and keeps one entry per CDR3 protein. The table lists hundreds of thousands of distinct CDR3 sequences, nearly 45% of them singletons. Specimen: peripheral blood or thyroid tissue (not recorded which). The origin of the receptors is an adult man with Graves' disease, either hyperthyroidism or ophthalmopathy (not recorded which). The CDR3 runs from the conserved cysteine through the conserved F or W. Each record gives: clone size, D gene, J gene, V gene, CDR3 DNA, CDR3 protein. The D gene is left open where the match is weak. Only some rows state a clone size, as once, few, many or a class for expanded clones.

>few|.|TRBJ1-5|TRBV20-1
TGCAGCATCCGGGATAACAGCAATCAGCCCCAGCATTTT
CSIRDNSNQPQHF
>.|TRBD2|TRBJ2-7|TRBV20-1
TGCAGTGCTAGATCGGCGACTAGCGGGGGAGAGTACGAGCAGTACTTC
CSARSATSGGEYEQYF
>.|.|TRBJ1-5|TRBV2
TGTGCCAGCAGTAGGGTCTTGGGGGGGACCCAGCATTTT
CASSRVLGGTQHF
>.|.|TRBJ1-3|TRBV9
TGTGCCGGCAGCGCTAGACAGGACGACTCTGGAAACACCATATATTTT
CAGSARQDDSGNTIYF
>.|.|TRBJ1-6|TRBV20-1
TGCAGTGCTAGAGAAGCCTCGGGGTATTCACCCCTCCACTTT
CSAREASGYSPLHF
>many|.|TRBJ1-1|TRBV7-9
TGTGCCAGCAGCGAAGCCCTCAACCAAGCTTTCTTT
CASSEALNQAFF
>.|.|TRBJ1-5|TRBV19
TGTGCCAGTGGGGGGCAAGTCTTGCCCCAGCATTTT
CASGGQVLPQHF
>few|.|TRBJ2-2|TRBV29-1
TGCAGCGTTGGATTCGTGGGCGGTAACACCGGGGAGCTGTTTTTT
CSVGFVGGNTGELFF
>.|.|TRBJ2-7|TRBV7-2
TGTGCCAGTAGCTACAGGGAGCAGTACTTC
CASSYREQYF
>.|.|TRBJ2-7|TRBV12-3/TRBV12-4
TGTGCCAGCAGTGAAGGGACACTGCACGAGCAGTACTTC
CASSEGTLHEQYF
>many|.|TRBJ1-6|TRBV7-9
TGTGCCAGCAGCCGACGGGCTGGTAATTCACCCCTCCACTTT
CASSRRAGNSPLHF
>.|.|TRBJ1-3|TRBV7-9
TGTGCCAGCTCACCGGGAGAAGGAAACACCATATATTTT
CASSPGEGNTIYF
>.|TRBD1|TRBJ2-7|TRBV2
TGTGCCAGCTTGGGACAGTCACCCTCCTACGAGCAGTACTTC
CASLGQSPSYEQYF
>.|TRBD1|TRBJ2-7|TRBV7-9
TGTGCCAGCAGCCGCAGCGTAGGGGACAGGGGTCGCGAGCAGTACTTC
CASSRSVGDRGREQYF
>.|.|TRBJ1-6|TRBV7-2
TGTGCCAGCAGCTTAGCCGGGACGGGTTATAATTCACCCCTCCACTTT
CASSLAGTGYNSPLHF
>few|.|TRBJ2-7|TRBV5-1
TGCGCCAGCAGCTCAGAAAACAGTATCGAGCAGTACTTC
CASSSENSIEQYF
>.|TRBD2|TRBJ2-5|TRBV2
TGTGCCAGCAGGAACGGGCGGGAGGCTTCCGAAGAGACCCAGTACTTC
CASRNGREASEETQYF